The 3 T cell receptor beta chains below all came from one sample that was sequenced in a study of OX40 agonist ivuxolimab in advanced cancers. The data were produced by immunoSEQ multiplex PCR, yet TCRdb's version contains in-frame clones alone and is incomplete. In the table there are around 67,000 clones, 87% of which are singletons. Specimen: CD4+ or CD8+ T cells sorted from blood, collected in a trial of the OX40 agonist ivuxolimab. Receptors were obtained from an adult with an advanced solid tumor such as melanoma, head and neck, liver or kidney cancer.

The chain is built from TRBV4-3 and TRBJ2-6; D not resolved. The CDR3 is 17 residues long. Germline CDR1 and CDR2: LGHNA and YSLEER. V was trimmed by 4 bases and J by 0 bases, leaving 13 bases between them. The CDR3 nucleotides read TGCGCCAGCAGCCCCCCCCGCGGCGTCTCTGGGGCCAACGTCCTGACTTTC. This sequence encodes CASSPPRGVSGANVLTF.

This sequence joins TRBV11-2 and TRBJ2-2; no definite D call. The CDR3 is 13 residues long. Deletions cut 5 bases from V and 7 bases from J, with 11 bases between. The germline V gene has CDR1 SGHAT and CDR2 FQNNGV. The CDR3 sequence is CASSLTSFGELFF. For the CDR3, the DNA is TGTGCCAGCAGCCTCACCTCGTTCGGGGAGCTGTTTTTT.

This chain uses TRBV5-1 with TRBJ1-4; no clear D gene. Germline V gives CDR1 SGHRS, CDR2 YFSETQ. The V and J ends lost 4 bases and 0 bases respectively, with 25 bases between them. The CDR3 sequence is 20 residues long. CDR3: CASSPLRAFGPSATNEKLFF. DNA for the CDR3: TGCGCCAGCAGCCCTCTTAGGGCATTCGGTCCCTCCGCAACTAATGAAAAACTGTTTTTT.